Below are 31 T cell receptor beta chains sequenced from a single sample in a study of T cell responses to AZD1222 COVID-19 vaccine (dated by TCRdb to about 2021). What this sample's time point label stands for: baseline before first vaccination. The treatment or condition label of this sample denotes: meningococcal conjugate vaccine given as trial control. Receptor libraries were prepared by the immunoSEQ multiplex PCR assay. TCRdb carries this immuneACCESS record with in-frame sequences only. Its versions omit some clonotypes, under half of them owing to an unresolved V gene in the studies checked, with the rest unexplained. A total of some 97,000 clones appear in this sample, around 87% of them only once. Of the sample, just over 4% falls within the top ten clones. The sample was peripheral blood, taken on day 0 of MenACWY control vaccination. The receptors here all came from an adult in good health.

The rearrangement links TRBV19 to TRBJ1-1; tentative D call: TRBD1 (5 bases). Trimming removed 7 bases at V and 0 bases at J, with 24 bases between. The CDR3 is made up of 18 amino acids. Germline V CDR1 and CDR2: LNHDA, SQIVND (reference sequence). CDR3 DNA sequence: TGTGCCAGTAACCGCGACGGGGCTGGGGGAATTTTGAACACTGAAGCTTTCTTT. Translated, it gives CASNRDGAGGILNTEAFF.

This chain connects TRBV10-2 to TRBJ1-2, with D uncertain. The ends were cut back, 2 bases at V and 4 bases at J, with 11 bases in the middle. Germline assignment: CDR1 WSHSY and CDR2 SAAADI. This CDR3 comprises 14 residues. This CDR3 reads CASSEAGSLYGYTF. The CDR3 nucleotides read TGCGCCAGCAGTGAGGCCGGCTCTCTCTATGGCTACACCTTC.

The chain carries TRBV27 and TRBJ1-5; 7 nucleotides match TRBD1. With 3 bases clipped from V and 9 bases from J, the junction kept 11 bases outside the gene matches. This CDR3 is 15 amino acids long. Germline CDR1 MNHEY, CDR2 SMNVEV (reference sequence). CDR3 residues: CASSLAPRGGTPQHF. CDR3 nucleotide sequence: TGTGCCAGCAGTTTGGCACCCAGGGGGGGTACGCCCCAGCATTTT.

In DNA form, the CDR3 reads TGTGCCAGTAAGAGGGACAGGAACAACTATGGCTACACCTTC. It translates to CASKRDRNNYGYTF. J is TRBJ1-2 and V is TRBV19; TRBD1 matches at 8 bases. The CDR3 has 14 amino acids. The germline gives CDR1 LNHDA, CDR2 SQIVND (reference sequence). V trimming: 7 bases; J trimming: 2 bases; junction bases outside the gene matches: 6.

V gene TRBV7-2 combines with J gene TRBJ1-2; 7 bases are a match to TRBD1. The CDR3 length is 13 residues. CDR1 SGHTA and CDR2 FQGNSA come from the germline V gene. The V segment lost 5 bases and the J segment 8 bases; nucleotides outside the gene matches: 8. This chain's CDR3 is CASSPRGVHGYTF. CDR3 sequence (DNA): TGTGCCAGCAGCCCCAGGGGGGTCCACGGCTACACCTTC.

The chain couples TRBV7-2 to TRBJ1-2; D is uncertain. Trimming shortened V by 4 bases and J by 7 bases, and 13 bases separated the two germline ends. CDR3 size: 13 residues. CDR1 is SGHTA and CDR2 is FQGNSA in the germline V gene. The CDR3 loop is CASSSTTVGGYTF. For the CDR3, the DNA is TGTGCCAGCAGCTCCACGACGGTGGGTGGCTACACCTTC.

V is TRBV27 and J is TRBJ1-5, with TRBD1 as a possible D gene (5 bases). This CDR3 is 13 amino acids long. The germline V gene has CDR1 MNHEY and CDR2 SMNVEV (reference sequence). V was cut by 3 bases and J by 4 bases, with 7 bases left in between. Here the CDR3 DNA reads TGTGCCAGCAGTTTCGACAGAAATCAGCCCCAGCATTTT. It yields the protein CASSFDRNQPQHF.

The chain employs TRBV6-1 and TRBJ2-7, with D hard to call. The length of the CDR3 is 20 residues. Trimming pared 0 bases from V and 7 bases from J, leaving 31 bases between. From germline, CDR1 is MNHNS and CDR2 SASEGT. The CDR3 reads CASSEALGRTSRKPPLEQYF. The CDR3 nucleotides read TGTGCCAGCAGTGAAGCTTTAGGCCGAACAAGCCGAAAACCCCCCTTAGAGCAGTACTTC.

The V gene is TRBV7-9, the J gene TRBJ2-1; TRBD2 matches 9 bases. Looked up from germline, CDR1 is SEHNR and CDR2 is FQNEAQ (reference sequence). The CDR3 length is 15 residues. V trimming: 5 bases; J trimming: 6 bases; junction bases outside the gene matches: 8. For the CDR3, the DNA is TGTGCCAGCAGCCCCCCTAGCGGGATTCCCAATGAGCAGTTCTTC. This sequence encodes CASSPPSGIPNEQFF.

CDR3: CATSGRYSNQPQHF. The CDR3 DNA follows: TGTGCCACCAGTGGCCGGTATAGCAATCAGCCCCAGCATTTT. V is TRBV24-1 and J is TRBJ1-5; D not resolved. The CDR3 spans 14 residues. The V end lost 5 bases, the J end lost 0 bases, and 7 bases lay between the germline ends. Germline CDR1 reads KGHDR; CDR2 reads SFDVKD.

The CDR3 sequence: CASSFWGRGSSYEQYF. The CDR3 DNA is TGTGCCAGCAGCTTCTGGGGGCGGGGGAGCTCCTACGAGCAGTACTTC. This chain joins TRBV7-9 and TRBJ2-7; D is possibly TRBD2 (7 bases). Trimming stripped 3 bases from V and 0 bases from J, with 15 bases between. The CDR3 runs 16 residues. Germline CDR1 SEHNR, CDR2 FQNEAQ (reference sequence).

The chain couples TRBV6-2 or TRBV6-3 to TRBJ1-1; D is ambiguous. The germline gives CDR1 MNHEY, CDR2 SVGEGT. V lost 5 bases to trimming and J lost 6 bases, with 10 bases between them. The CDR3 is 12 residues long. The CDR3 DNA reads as TGTGCCAGCAGTCCCCTCGGGGCTGAAGCTTTCTTT. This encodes CASSPLGAEAFF.

The DNA of the CDR3 is TGTGCCACCAGCAGACTCCTAGGACACTACTATGGCTACACCTTC. Encoded protein: CATSRLLGHYYGYTF. This sequence joins TRBV15 and TRBJ1-2; D might be TRBD1 (5 bases). The CDR3 is made up of 15 amino acids. CDR1 LNHNV and CDR2 YYDKDF come from the germline V gene (reference sequence). V was shortened by 2 bases and J by 3 bases, with 13 bases between the two germline ends.

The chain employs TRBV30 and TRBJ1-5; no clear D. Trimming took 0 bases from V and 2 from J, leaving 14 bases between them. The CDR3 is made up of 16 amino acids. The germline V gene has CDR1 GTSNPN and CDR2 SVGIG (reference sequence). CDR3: CAWSVQYAVGNQPQHF. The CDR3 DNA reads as TGTGCCTGGAGTGTACAATACGCAGTAGGCAATCAGCCCCAGCATTTT. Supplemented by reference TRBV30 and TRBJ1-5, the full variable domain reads SQTIHQWPATLVQPVGSPLSLECTVEGTSNPNLYWYRQAAGRGLQLLFYSVGIGQISSEVPQNLSASRPQDRQFILSSKKLLLSDSGFYLCAWSVQYAVGNQPQHFGDGTRLSIL.

CDR3: CASSQDWREYNEQFF. The CDR3 DNA reads TGCGCCAGCAGCCAAGATTGGAGGGAGTACAATGAGCAGTTCTTC. The chain recombines TRBV4-3 with TRBJ2-1, with D maybe TRBD2 (6 bases). The CDR3 extends over 15 amino acids. The germline V and J ends were trimmed by 0 bases and 4 bases, with 10 bases remaining between them. Per the germline V gene, CDR1 is LGHNA and CDR2 is YSLEER.

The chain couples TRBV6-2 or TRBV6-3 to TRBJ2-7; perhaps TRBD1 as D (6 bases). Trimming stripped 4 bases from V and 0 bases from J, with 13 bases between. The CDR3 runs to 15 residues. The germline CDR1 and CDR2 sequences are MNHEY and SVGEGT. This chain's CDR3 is CASSSVRDTSYEQYF. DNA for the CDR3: TGTGCCAGCAGTTCCGTCCGGGACACCTCCTACGAGCAGTACTTC.

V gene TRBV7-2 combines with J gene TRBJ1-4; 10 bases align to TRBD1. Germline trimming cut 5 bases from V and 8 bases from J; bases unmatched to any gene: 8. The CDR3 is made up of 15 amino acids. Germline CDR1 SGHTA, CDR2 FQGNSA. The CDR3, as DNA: TGTGCCAGCAGCGAACGGACAGGGGGAATCGAAAAACTGTTTTTT. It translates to CASSERTGGIEKLFF.

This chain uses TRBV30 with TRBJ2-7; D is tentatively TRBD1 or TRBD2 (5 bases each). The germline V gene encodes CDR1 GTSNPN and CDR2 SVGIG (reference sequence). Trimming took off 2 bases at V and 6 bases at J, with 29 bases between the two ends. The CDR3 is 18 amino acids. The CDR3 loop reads CAWSPFLDNLRVRREQYF. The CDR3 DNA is TGTGCCTGGAGTCCCTTTCTGGACAATTTGCGGGTGCGGCGCGAGCAGTACTTC.

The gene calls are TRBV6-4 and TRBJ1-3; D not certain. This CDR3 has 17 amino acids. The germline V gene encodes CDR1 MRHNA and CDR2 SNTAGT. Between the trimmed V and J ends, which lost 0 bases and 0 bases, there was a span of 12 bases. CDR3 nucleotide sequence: TGTGCCAGCAGTGACTCGAAGGAGCCGAGCTCTGGAAACACCATATATTTT. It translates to CASSDSKEPSSGNTIYF.

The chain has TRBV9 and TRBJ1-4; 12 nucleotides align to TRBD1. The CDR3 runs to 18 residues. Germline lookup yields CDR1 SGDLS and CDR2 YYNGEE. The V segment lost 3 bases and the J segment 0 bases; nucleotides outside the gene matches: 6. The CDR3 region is CASSGRDRGPATNEKLFF. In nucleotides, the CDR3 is TGTGCCAGCAGCGGCCGGGACAGGGGGCCTGCAACTAATGAAAAACTGTTTTTT.

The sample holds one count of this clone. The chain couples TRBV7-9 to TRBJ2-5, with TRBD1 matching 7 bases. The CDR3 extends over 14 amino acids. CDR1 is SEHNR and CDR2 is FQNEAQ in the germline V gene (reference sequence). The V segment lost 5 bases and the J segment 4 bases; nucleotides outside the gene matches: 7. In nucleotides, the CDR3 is TGTGCCAGCAGCAGGGACAGTTTGGGAGAGACCCAGTACTTC. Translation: CASSRDSLGETQYF.

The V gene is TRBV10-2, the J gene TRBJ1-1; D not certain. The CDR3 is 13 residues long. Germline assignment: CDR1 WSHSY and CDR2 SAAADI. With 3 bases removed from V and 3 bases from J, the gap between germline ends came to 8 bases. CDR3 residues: CASSDRQDTEAFF. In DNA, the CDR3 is TGCGCCAGCAGTGACCGTCAAGACACTGAAGCTTTCTTT.

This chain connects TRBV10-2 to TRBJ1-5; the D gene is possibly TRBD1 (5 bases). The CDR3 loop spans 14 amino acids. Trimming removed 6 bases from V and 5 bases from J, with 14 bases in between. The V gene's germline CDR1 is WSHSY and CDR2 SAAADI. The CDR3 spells CASSDDRTDQPQHF. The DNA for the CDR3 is TGCGCCAGCAGCGATGACAGAACAGATCAGCCCCAGCATTTT.

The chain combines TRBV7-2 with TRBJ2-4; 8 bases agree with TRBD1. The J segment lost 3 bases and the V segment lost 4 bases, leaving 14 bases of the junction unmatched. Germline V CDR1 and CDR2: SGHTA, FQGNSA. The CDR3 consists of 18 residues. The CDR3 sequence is CASSSGTGGWGLKNIQYF. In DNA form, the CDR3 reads TGTGCCAGCAGCTCCGGGACAGGAGGTTGGGGGCTCAAAAACATTCAGTACTTC.

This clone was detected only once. Written as DNA, the CDR3 is TGTGCCAGTAGTATTATGGATTTACAGGGCTCCTATAATTCACCCCTCCACTTT. Amino acid sequence: CASSIMDLQGSYNSPLHF. The rearrangement joins TRBV19 to TRBJ1-6, with a weak D call TRBD1 (6 bases). V lost 3 bases to trimming and J lost 0 bases, with 15 bases between them. This CDR3 is 18 amino acids long. Germline lookup yields CDR1 LNHDA and CDR2 SQIVND (reference sequence). Full variable domain (missing parts from reference TRBV19 and TRBJ1-6): DGGITQSPKYLFRKEGQNVTLSCEQNLNHDAMYWYRQDPGQGLRLIYYSQIVNDFQKGDIAEGYSVSREKKESFPLTVTSAQKNPTAFYLCASSIMDLQGSYNSPLHFGNGTRLTVT.

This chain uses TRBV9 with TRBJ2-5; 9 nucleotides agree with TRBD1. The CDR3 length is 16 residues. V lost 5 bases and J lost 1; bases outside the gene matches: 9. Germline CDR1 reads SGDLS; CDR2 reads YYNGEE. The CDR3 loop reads CASSRQGEPRQETQYF. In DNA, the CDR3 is TGTGCCAGCAGTCGACAGGGGGAACCCCGCCAAGAGACCCAGTACTTC.

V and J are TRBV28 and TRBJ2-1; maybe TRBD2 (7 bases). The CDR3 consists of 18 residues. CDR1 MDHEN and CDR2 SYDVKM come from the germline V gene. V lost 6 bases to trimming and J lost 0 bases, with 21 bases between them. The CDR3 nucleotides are TGTGCCAGCAGCTCAAGGGGGGGTGTAACAAGCTCCTACAATGAGCAGTTCTTC. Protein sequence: CASSSRGGVTSSYNEQFF. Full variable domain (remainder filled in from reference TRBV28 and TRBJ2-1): DVKVTQSSRYLVKRTGEKVFLECVQDMDHENMFWYRQDPGLGLRLIYFSYDVKMKEKGDIPEGYSVSREKKERFSLILESASTNQTSMYLCASSSRGGVTSSYNEQFFGPGTRLTVL.

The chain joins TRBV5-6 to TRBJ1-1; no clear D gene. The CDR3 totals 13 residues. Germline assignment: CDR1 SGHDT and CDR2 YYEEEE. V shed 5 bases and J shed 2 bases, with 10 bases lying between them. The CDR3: CASRPGSNTEAFF. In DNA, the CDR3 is TGTGCCAGCAGACCCGGGTCCAACACTGAAGCTTTCTTT.

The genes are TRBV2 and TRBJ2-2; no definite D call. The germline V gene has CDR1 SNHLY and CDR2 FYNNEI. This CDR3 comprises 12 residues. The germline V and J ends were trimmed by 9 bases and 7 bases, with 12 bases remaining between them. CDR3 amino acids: CASGRGVGELFF. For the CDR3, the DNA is TGTGCCAGTGGGCGCGGTGTCGGGGAGCTGTTTTTT. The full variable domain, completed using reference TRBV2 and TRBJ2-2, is EPEVTQTPSHQVTQMGQEVILRCVPISNHLYFYWYRQILGQKVEFLVSFYNNEISEKSEIFDDQFSVERPDGSNFTLKIRSTKLEDSAMYFCASGRGVGELFFGEGSRLTVL.

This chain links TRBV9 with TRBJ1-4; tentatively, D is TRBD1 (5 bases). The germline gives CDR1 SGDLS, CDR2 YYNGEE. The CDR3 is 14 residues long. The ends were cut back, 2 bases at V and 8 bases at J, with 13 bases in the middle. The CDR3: CASSVSGRNEKLFF. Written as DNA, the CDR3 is TGTGCCAGCAGCGTTTCGGGACGGAACGAAAAACTGTTTTTT.

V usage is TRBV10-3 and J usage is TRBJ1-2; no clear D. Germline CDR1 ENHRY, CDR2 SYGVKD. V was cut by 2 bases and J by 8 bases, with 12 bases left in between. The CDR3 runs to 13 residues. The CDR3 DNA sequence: TGTGCCATCAGTGAGCGGGATTCGGCCGGCTACACCTTC. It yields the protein CAISERDSAGYTF.